Presented here are 16 T cell receptor beta chains from one specimen sequenced in a study of blood T cells in healthy people across ages. Through a sample-barcoded 5' primer and a J-beta primer mix, a second PCR was run for 7 to 11 cycles. TCRdb called the 5' RACE reads again in MiXCR, with one record for every CDR3 protein. The data show about 1.8 million distinct CDR3 sequences, with roughly 49% seen just once and approximately 2.1% held by the top ten. Input material: blood. The receptor set was obtained from a woman in her thirties or forties in good health.

This clonotype turned up a few times. The gene calls are TRBV28 and TRBJ1-4; TRBD1 is a possible D gene (5 bases). The CDR3 consists of 12 residues. CDR1 and CDR2 (germline): MDHEN, SYDVKM. V lost 6 bases to trimming and J lost 5 bases, with 7 bases between them. The CDR3 is CASRGVNEKLFF. CDR3 nucleotides: TGTGCCAGCAGGGGGGTGAATGAAAAACTGTTTTTT.

This clonotype was observed a few times. V and J are TRBV7-2 and TRBJ2-4; possible D gene TRBD1, 6 bases. Germline V lookup: CDR1 SGHTA, CDR2 FQGNSA. CDR3 length: 15 amino acids. Trimming stripped 0 bases from V and 13 bases from J, with 19 bases between. CDR3 DNA: TGTGCCAGCAGCTTAGCGCGGTGGGACAAGGGGGAGCAGTACTTC. Residues: CASSLARWDKGEQYF. The entire variable domain, with the rest obtained from reference TRBV7-2 and TRBJ2-4, is as follows: GAGVSQSPSNKVTEKGKDVELRCDPISGHTALYWYRQSLGQGLEFLIYFQGNSAPDKSGLPSDRFSAERTGGSVSTLTIQRTQQEDSAVYLCASSLARWDKGEQYFGAGTRLSVL.

V and J are TRBV9 and TRBJ2-3; possibly TRBD1 or TRBD2 for D (5 bases each). Between the trimmed V and J ends, which lost 6 bases and 2 bases, there was a span of 19 bases. The germline V gene encodes CDR1 SGDLS and CDR2 YYNGEE. The CDR3 is made up of 16 amino acids. CDR3 in amino acids: CASTRGPDSYTDTQYF. As DNA, the CDR3 is TGTGCCAGCACCCGGGGTCCTGACAGCTACACAGATACGCAGTATTTT.

The J gene is TRBJ1-4, the V gene TRBV12-3 or TRBV12-4; D is perhaps TRBD1 (6 bases). CDR3 length equals 13 residues. Trimming stripped 10 bases from V and 8 bases from J, with 17 bases between. The DNA for the CDR3 is TGTGCCATCCGAACGGGGGCTGGAGAAAAACTGTTTTTT. It is translated as CAIRTGAGEKLFF.

This clonotype was seen only a few times. The V and J genes are TRBV20-1 and TRBJ2-5; TRBD2 is a possible D gene (6 bases). V lost 2 bases to trimming and J lost 1 base, with 14 bases between them. The CDR3 is made up of 15 amino acids. Germline assignment: CDR1 DFQATT and CDR2 SNEGSKA (reference sequence). CDR3 sequence reads: CSARPPLAPQETQYF. The CDR3 DNA reads TGCAGTGCTAGACCCCCCCTAGCGCCCCAAGAGACCCAGTACTTC.

This clonotype was seen only a few times. This chain joins TRBV4-2 and TRBJ1-1, with D possibly matching TRBD1 (5 bases). The V gene's germline CDR1 is LGHNA and CDR2 YNFKEQ. The CDR3 is made up of 14 amino acids. The V end lost 0 bases, the J end lost 3 bases, and 8 bases lay between the germline ends. CDR3 amino acids: CASSQDIGDTEAFF. The CDR3 region has the DNA TGTGCCAGCAGCCAAGATATAGGGGACACTGAAGCTTTCTTT.

This clonotype was picked up a small number of times. This chain links TRBV5-1 with TRBJ2-5, with 8 bases identical to TRBD2. The V gene end was trimmed by 3 bases and the J gene end by 4 bases; junction bases not matched to a gene: 11. CDR1 and CDR2 from the germline V gene are SGHRS and YFSETQ. The CDR3 is 16 residues long. This CDR3 is CASSSSGTRIGETQYF. CDR3 sequence (DNA): TGCGCCAGCAGCTCGTCCGGGACTAGAATTGGAGAGACCCAGTACTTC.

This chain connects TRBV6-5 to TRBJ2-1; weak D call: TRBD2 (6 bases). This CDR3 has 15 amino acids. Deletions cut 6 bases from V and 7 bases from J, with 19 bases between. Germline CDR1 MNHEY, CDR2 SVGAGI. The CDR3 nucleotides are TGTGCCAGCAGCCGAACGGGAGCCTTTAGGAATGAGCAGTTCTTC. Its translation is CASSRTGAFRNEQFF.

About this clonotype: One end of the junction is discordant with germline, which a read error may explain. The chain recombines TRBV7-2 with TRBJ2-5, with D perhaps TRBD1 or TRBD2 (5 bases each). The germline V gene has CDR1 SGHTA and CDR2 FQGNSA. This CDR3 contains 13 residues. CDR3 amino acids: CASKWGTQETQYF. DNA of the CDR3: TGTGCTAGCAAGTGGGGGACCCAAGAGACCCAGTACTTC.

The rearrangement links TRBV7-6 to TRBJ2-7; 10 bases agree with TRBD1. Germline V lookup: CDR1 SGHVS, CDR2 FNYEAQ. V was pared by 0 bases and J by 3 bases, with 5 bases of the junction left unmatched. CDR3 length: 16 amino acids. The CDR3 nucleotides are TGTGCCAGCAGCTTAGCAGCGACAGGGGGCTTCTACGAGCAGTACTTC. Its translation: CASSLAATGGFYEQYF. Looking up the rest from reference TRBV7-6 and TRBJ2-7 gives the full variable domain: GAGVSQSPRYKVTKRGQDVALRCDPISGHVSLYWYRQALGQGPEFLTYFNYEAQQDKSGLPNDRFSAERPEGSISTLTIQRTEQRDSAMYRCASSLAATGGFYEQYFGPGTRLTVT.

The V and J genes are TRBV15 and TRBJ2-1, with TRBD1 matching 12 bases. The CDR3 sequence is 14 residues long. V shed 8 bases and J 9 bases; nucleotides not matched to a gene: 8. CDR1 LNHNV and CDR2 YYDKDF come from the germline V gene (reference sequence). CDR3 coding DNA: TGTGCCACCTCAGGGGGACAGGGGGCAGGTGAGCAGTTCTTC. Its protein is CATSGGQGAGEQFF.

This clonotype was detected only a few times. The chain has TRBV20-1 and TRBJ2-1; weak D call: TRBD1 (5 bases). V lost 1 base, J lost 5 bases, and 9 bases lay in between. This CDR3 has 13 amino acids. CDR1 is DFQATT, CDR2 SNEGSKA, per germline (reference sequence). This CDR3 is CSARGQGNNEQFF. CDR3 coding DNA: TGCAGTGCTAGAGGGCAGGGCAACAATGAGCAGTTCTTC.

The chain links TRBV28 to TRBJ2-7; D unclear. V was cut by 4 bases and J by 5 bases, with 9 bases left in between. The CDR3 extends over 12 amino acids. The germline V gene encodes CDR1 MDHEN and CDR2 SYDVKM. The chain's CDR3 is CASSSTFNEQYF. DNA for the CDR3: TGTGCCAGCAGTTCAACATTTAACGAGCAGTACTTC. The full variable domain, with the rest looked up from reference TRBV28 and TRBJ2-7, is DVKVTQSSRYLVKRTGEKVFLECVQDMDHENMFWYRQDPGLGLRLIYFSYDVKMKEKGDIPEGYSVSREKKERFSLILESASTNQTSMYLCASSSTFNEQYFGPGTRLTVT.

This clonotype was detected only once. The genes are TRBV21-1 and TRBJ2-7; the DNA was not compared with TRBD1, the D call given in the table. TRBV21-1 is a listed pseudogene. This CDR3 spans 15 amino acids. In nucleotides, the CDR3 is TGTGCCAGCAGCAATTTGGGGTCGCGGCCCTACGAGCAGTACTTC. Encoded protein: CASSNLGSRPYEQYF.

V usage is TRBV6-5 and J usage is TRBJ2-7; D not certain. Germline V gene lookup returns CDR1 MNHEY and CDR2 SVGAGI. The CDR3 extends over 14 amino acids. V was cut by 0 bases and J by 2 bases, with 8 bases left in between. The CDR3 nucleotides read TGTGCCAGCAGTTACTCGTCAGCTACCTACGAGCAGTACTTC. It yields the protein CASSYSSATYEQYF.

This clonotype has more than one count but fewer than ten. This CDR3 is CASSSDSSNFNEQFF. CDR3 bases: TGCGCCAGCAGCTCTGACTCGAGCAACTTCAATGAGCAGTTCTTC. This chain links TRBV5-1 with TRBJ2-1; D remains ambiguous. V dropped 3 bases and J dropped 6 bases, with 16 bases sitting between them. The CDR3 runs to 15 residues. Germline V gene data show CDR1 as SGHRS and CDR2 as YFSETQ.